The TCR beta chain under discussion was sequenced for a study of T cells expressing NK-cell markers (TCRdb year 2020). Study-wide context: In sorted CD3+CD56+NKG2C+, CD3+CD56+NKG2C- and CD3+CD56-NKG2C+ T-cell subsets from several donors, TCR beta-chain repertoires were profiled. Of the eight sequenced donors, seven were found to be HCMV-seropositive and one was found to be HCMV-seronegative. Randomly selected healthy volunteers, three men and five women, were used as the eight sequenced donors. Libraries were sequenced as 2 x 150 bp reads on Illumina HiSeq 2000/2500, MiSeq or NextSeq.

HCMV serostatus was determined by detecting HCMV-specific IgG in serum with a commercial ELISA kit. Peripheral blood mononuclear cells were isolated from blood by Ficoll density gradient centrifugation. Comment on this clonotype: No antigen is known for it.

Overall study results and their limits: Those dominant clonotypes were again the most abundant among CD3+CD56-NKG2C+ cells in a handful of donors, at about 25-60.1%. It remained unclear whether the expanded NKG2C-expressing T cell clones were specific for HCMV antigens. In a handful of donors, the dominant CD3+CD56+NKG2C+ clonotypes ranked among the top 10 CD8+ clonotypes, making up 1.0-7.0% of CD8+ T cells.

TCRdb shows the sequencer as Illumina HiSeq 2000. TCR beta cDNA libraries were prepared using 5'RACE template switching, which introduced a universal primer site and unique molecular identifiers. Priming for cDNA synthesis came from the TCR beta constant segment, and two successive PCR amplification steps followed. From the authors' description of their analysis: MIGEC was used to demultiplex reads and group the reads by UMI, and MiTCR was used to assemble and quantify clonotypes. To exclude erroneous sequences, only TCR cDNA sequences supported by at least two reads were retained. The tcR package was used for downstream repertoire analysis, and clonotypes were matched across fractions by CDR3 nucleotide sequence plus V segment. VDJmatch was used to annotate antigen specificity against VDJdb, with one amino acid substitution allowed in CDR3. Reprocessed by TCRdb, the reads give a single entry per CDR3 protein sequence, without DNA. What appears here as the V and J calls and clone size reflects TCRdb's work, not the paper's. The record for this sample contains around 550,000 distinct CDR3 sequences. Jointly, the top ten make up roughly 3.6% of the sample.

From the cysteine through the phenylalanine, the CDR3 covers 15 amino acids. The DNA is not on file. CDR1 and CDR2 are read off the germline V gene as SQVTM and ANQGSEA. The sample consisted of blood T cells: a sorted CD56 or NKG2C T cell subset, CD4+ or CD8+ T cells, or bulk PBMC T cells (not recorded which). This receptor was obtained from a man between 18 and 29 years old in good health. Donor details come from another sample of the same person, matched by shared clones. The sequence joins TRBV29-1 to TRBJ2-3; there is no DNA to check the TCRdb D call of TRBD1. CDR3 loop: CSVSGTKTPADTQYF.